A single sample is the source of the 13 T cell receptor beta chains below, sequenced in a study of spatial heterogeneity in lung cancer. Time point of the sample: sample taken at primary tumor resection. Study-level points and caveats: The number of expanded tumor alpha and beta chains correlated with mutation number.

No antigens are known for them. TCRdb recomputed calls from the 5' RACE reads with MiXCR, one row per CDR3 protein. Counted here are around 4,800 distinct CDR3 sequences, around 12% occurring once; the ten biggest clones make up about 26%. The sequencing used lung tumor tissue, collected at surgery. These receptors were obtained from a male donor with early-stage non-small cell lung cancer.

This clonotype was detected a few times. The chain carries TRBV3-1 and TRBJ2-5, with no clear D. The V and J ends lost 6 bases and 0 bases respectively, with 14 bases between them. This CDR3 comprises 15 residues. Germline V CDR1 and CDR2: LGHDT, YNNKEL (reference sequence). The CDR3 DNA sequence: TGTGCCAGCAGGAGAGACGGCAGGTACCAAGAGACCCAGTACTTC. Protein: CASRRDGRYQETQYF.

This clonotype showed up many times. The chain is built from TRBV5-5 and TRBJ1-5; D remains unclear. The germline V and J ends were trimmed by 4 bases and 7 bases, with 12 bases remaining between them. This CDR3 has 13 residues. Germline-derived CDR1 and CDR2 are SGHKS and YYEKEE (reference sequence). CDR3 nucleotides: TGTGCCAGCAGCAACCTCGGTGGGCAGCCCCAGCATTTT. Translated, it gives CASSNLGGQPQHF.

Judged by abundance, this clonotype is medium-sized. CDR3 DNA: TGTGCCACCAGTGAACAGGGGGTTCAAGAGACCCAGTACTTC. Protein product: CATSEQGVQETQYF. V gene TRBV24-1 combines with J gene TRBJ2-5; 8 bases align to TRBD1. The CDR3 contains 14 residues. With V trimmed by 4 bases and J by 2 bases, 2 bases remained unmatched. Germline CDR1 is KGHDR and CDR2 is SFDVKD.

This clonotype is deemed large. The rearrangement links TRBV11-2 to TRBJ2-7; tentative D call: TRBD2 (5 bases). The germline gives CDR1 SGHAT, CDR2 FQNNGV. Trimming left V 0 bases short and J 4 bases short, with 10 bases between. The length of the CDR3 is 14 residues. The CDR3 sequence: CASSLDPGRYEQYF. CDR3 sequence (DNA): TGTGCCAGCAGCTTAGATCCGGGAAGGTACGAGCAGTACTTC.

Relative to its sample, this clonotype is medium-sized. This rearrangement joins TRBV5-1 to TRBJ2-1, with TRBD2 matching 8 bases. V dropped 6 bases and J dropped 0; count of bases not matched to a gene: 2. The CDR3 is 14 amino acids. Germline V gives CDR1 SGHRS, CDR2 YFSETQ. The CDR3 nucleotides read TGCGCCAGCACCAGCGGGAGCTCCTACAATGAGCAGTTCTTC. This codes for CASTSGSSYNEQFF.

At least ten counts were recorded for this clonotype. The V gene is TRBV7-9, the J gene TRBJ2-5; D is ambiguous. V shed 1 base and J shed 4 bases, with 10 bases lying between them. Germline-derived CDR1 and CDR2 are SEHNR and FQNEAQ (reference sequence). This CDR3 region has 14 residues. This chain's CDR3 is CASSLESPVETQYF. CDR3 DNA sequence: TGTGCCAGCAGCTTAGAATCCCCGGTAGAGACCCAGTACTTC.

The V and J genes are TRBV29-1 and TRBJ1-5; the D gene is possibly TRBD1 (5 bases). With 6 bases removed from V and 5 bases from J, the gap between germline ends came to 20 bases. The CDR3 consists of 15 residues. Germline loops: CDR1 SQVTM, CDR2 ANQGSEA. In nucleotides, the CDR3 is TGCAGCGTGACTCGCGAACCAGGGCCCGATCAGCCCCAGCATTTT. Protein sequence: CSVTREPGPDQPQHF.

In its sample, this clonotype ranks as medium-sized. The chain carries TRBV10-1 and TRBJ2-3, with a tentative D call TRBD2 (5 bases). CDR3 length: 15 residues. Germline V CDR1 and CDR2: WNHNN, SYGVQD (reference sequence). Trimming stripped 3 bases from V and 3 bases from J, with 13 bases between. DNA for the CDR3: TGCGCCAGCAGTGATTCGGGGTCGTTGACAGATACGCAGTATTTT. Protein sequence: CASSDSGSLTDTQYF.

The table lists this clonotype with many counts. The chain links TRBV11-2 to TRBJ2-3; 8 positions match TRBD2. The CDR3 sequence is 15 residues long. The V segment lost 4 bases and the J segment 4 bases; nucleotides outside the gene matches: 7. The V gene's germline CDR1 is SGHAT and CDR2 FQNNGV. CDR3 protein: CASSSGLAYSDTQYF. DNA for the CDR3: TGTGCCAGCAGCTCAGGACTAGCCTATTCAGATACGCAGTATTTT.

By share, this clonotype counts as medium-sized (0.01 to 0.1%). The gene calls are TRBV18 and TRBJ2-6; 9 nucleotides line up with TRBD1. This CDR3 region has 18 residues. The germline V gene encodes CDR1 KGHSH and CDR2 LQKENI. Losses at the gene ends were 1 base for V and 0 bases for J; bases not matched to a gene: 4. The CDR3 DNA reads as TGTGCCAGCTCACCACTTCTGGGACAGGGCTCTGGGGCCAACGTCCTGACTTTC. Translating it yields CASSPLLGQGSGANVLTF.

By share of the sample, this clonotype is medium-sized (0.01 to 0.1%). This chain joins TRBV20-1 and TRBJ1-3; D ambiguous. The CDR3 contains 14 residues. CDR1 is DFQATT and CDR2 is SNEGSKA in the germline V gene (reference sequence). The V end was cut by 0 bases, the J end by 0 bases, with 6 bases between. The CDR3 reads CSARDSGSGNTIYF. CDR3 nucleotide sequence: TGCAGTGCTAGAGATTCCGGCTCTGGAAACACCATATATTTT.

This clonotype has ten or more counts. The rearrangement links TRBV3-1 to TRBJ2-5; 7 positions match TRBD1. With V trimmed by 3 bases and J by 1 base, 5 bases remained unmatched. CDR1 is LGHDT, CDR2 YNNKEL, per germline (reference sequence). There are 15 residues in the CDR3. Here the CDR3 reads CASSQGTVPQETQYF. In DNA, the CDR3 is TGTGCCAGCAGCCAGGGGACAGTCCCCCAAGAGACCCAGTACTTC.

This clonotype counts as medium-sized. The chain carries TRBV7-8 and TRBJ2-7; no reliable D call. V lost 1 base and J lost 3, with 10 bases in between. The CDR3 consists of 14 residues. The germline V gene has CDR1 SGHVS and CDR2 FQNEAQ. The CDR3 protein is CASSLVVSGYEQYF. The CDR3 DNA reads TGTGCCAGCAGCTTAGTAGTCTCGGGCTACGAGCAGTACTTC.